This TCR beta chain was recovered during a study of cytomegalovirus exposure and HLA in healthy donors. Sequencing used immunoSEQ multiplex PCR; TCRdb keeps in-frame clones, though not all of them. The repertoire holds over 200,000 clones, about 90% seen once, with 0.35% to 0.45% in the top ten. As regards this clone: Its antigen is unidentified.

Study outcomes and limitations: Cytomegalovirus association was assigned to 170 or so TCR beta chains.

The trim removed 3 bases at V and 7 bases at J, leaving 8 bases unmatched. The CDR3 spans 14 residues. CDR1 SGHVS and CDR2 FQNEAQ come from the germline V gene. This receptor was identified in a woman aged 18 to 35 in good health and CMV-seronegative. The sample comprised PBMCs. V is TRBV7-8 and J is TRBJ1-1; TRBD1 agrees at 7 bases. CDR3 region: CASSFGRGVVEAFF. CDR3 DNA sequence: TGTGCCAGCAGCTTTGGCAGGGGGGTGGTTGAAGCTTTCTTT.